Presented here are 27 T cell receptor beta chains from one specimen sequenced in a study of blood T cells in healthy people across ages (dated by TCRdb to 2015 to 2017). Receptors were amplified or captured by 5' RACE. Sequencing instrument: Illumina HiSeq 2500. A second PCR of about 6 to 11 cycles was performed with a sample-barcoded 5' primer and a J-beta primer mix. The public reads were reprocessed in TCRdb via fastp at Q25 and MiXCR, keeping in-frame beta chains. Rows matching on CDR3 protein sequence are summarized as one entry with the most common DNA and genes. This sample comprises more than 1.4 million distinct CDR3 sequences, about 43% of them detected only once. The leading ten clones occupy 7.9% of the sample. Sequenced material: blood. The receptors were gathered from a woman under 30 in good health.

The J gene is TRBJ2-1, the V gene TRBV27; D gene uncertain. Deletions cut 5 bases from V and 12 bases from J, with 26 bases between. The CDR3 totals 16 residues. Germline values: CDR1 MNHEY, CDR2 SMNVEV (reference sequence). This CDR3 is CASSPRTGFLRVGQFF. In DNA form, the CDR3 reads TGTGCCAGCAGTCCCCGGACGGGTTTCCTACGGGTCGGGCAGTTCTTC.

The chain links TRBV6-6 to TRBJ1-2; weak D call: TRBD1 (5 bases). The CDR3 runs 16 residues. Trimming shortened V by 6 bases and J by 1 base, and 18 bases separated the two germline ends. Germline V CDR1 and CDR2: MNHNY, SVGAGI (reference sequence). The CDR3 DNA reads TGTGCCAGCAGCCATGGGTTGGCAGGGAATAACTATGGCTACACCTTC. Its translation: CASSHGLAGNNYGYTF.

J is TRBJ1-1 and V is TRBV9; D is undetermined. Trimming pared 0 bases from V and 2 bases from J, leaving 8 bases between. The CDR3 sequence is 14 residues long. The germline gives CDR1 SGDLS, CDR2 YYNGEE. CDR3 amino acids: CASSVEAQNTEAFF. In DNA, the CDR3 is TGTGCCAGCAGCGTAGAGGCACAAAACACTGAAGCTTTCTTT.

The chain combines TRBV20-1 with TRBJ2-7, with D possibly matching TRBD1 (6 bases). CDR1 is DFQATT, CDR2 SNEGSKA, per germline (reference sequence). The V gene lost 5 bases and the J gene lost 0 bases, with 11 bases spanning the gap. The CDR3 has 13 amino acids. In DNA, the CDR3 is TGCAGTGCTCGACAGGTTAGCTCCTACGAGCAGTACTTC. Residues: CSARQVSSYEQYF.

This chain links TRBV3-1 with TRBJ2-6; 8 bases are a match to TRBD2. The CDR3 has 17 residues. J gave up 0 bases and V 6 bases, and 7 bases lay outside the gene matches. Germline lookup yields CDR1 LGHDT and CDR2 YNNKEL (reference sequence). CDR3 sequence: CASSGLAGGSGANVLTF. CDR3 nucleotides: TGTGCCAGCAGTGGTCTAGCGGGTGGCTCTGGGGCCAACGTCCTGACTTTC.

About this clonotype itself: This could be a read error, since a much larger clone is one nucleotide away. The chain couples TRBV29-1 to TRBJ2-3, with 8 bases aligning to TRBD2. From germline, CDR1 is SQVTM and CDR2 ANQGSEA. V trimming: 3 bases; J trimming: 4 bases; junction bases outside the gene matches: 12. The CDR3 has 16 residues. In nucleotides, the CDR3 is TGCAGCGTTGACACAACCGTAAGCGGGGGCGCAGATACGCAGTATTTT. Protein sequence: CSVDTTVSGGADTQYF.

CDR3 protein: CASSSQGPALEQYF. The CDR3, as DNA: TGTGCCAGCAGCTCCCAAGGACCGGCCCTTGAGCAGTACTTC. V gene TRBV7-9 combines with J gene TRBJ2-5; D gene ambiguous. Trimming took off 4 bases at V and 11 bases at J, with 20 bases between the two ends. Per the germline V gene, CDR1 is SEHNR and CDR2 is FQNEAQ (reference sequence). The CDR3 loop spans 14 amino acids.

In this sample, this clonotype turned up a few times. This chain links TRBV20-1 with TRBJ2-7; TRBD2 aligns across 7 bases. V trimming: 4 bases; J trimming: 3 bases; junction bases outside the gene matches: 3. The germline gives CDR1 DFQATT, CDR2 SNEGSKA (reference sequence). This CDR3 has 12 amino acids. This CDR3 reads CSAKRDLYEQYF. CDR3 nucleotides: TGCAGTGCTAAGCGGGACCTCTACGAGCAGTACTTC.

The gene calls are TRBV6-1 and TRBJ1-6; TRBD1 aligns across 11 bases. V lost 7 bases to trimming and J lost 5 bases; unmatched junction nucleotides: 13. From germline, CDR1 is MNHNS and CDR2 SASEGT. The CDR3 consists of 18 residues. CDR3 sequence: CASNLGQGAAPNNSPLHF. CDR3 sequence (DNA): TGTGCCAGCAACCTCGGACAGGGGGCTGCCCCTAATAATTCACCCCTCCACTTT.

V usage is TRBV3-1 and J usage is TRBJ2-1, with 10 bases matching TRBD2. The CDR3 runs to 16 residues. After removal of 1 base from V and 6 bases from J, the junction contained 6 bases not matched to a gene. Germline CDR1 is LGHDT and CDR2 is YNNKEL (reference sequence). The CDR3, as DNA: TGTGCCAGCAGCCAAGGGCTAGCGGGAGTGGTCAATGAGCAGTTCTTC. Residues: CASSQGLAGVVNEQFF.

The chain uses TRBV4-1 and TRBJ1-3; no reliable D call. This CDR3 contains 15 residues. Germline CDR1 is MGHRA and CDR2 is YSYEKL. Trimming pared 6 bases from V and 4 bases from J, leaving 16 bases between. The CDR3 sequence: CASRLSQEQGNTIYF. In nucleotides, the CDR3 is TGCGCCAGCAGACTTAGCCAAGAACAGGGAAACACCATATATTTT.

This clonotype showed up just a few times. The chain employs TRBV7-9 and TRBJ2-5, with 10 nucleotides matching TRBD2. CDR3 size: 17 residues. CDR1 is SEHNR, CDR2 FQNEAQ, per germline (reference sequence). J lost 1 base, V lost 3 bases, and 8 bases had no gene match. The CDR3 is CASSFWLAGAIQETQYF. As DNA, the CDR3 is TGTGCCAGCAGCTTCTGGCTAGCGGGGGCGATCCAAGAGACCCAGTACTTC.

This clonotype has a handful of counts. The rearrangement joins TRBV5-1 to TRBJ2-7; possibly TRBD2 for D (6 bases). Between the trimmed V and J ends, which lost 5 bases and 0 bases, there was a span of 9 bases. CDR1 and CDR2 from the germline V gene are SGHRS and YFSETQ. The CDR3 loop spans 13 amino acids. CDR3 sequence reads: CASRRESSYEQYF. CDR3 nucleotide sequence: TGCGCCAGCAGGCGGGAATCCTCCTACGAGCAGTACTTC.

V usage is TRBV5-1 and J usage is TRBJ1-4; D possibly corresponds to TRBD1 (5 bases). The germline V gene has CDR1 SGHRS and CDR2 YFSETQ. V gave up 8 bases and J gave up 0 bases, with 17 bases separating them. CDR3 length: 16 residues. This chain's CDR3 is CASKQVTGATNEKLFF. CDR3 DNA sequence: TGCGCCAGTAAACAGGTTACAGGAGCAACTAATGAAAAACTGTTTTTT.

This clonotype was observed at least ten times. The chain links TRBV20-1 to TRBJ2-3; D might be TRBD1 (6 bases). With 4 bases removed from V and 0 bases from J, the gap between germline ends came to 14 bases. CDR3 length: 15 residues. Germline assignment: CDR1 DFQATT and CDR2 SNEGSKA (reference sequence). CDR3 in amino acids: CSATSRGSSTDTQYF. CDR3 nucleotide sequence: TGCAGTGCTACTAGCAGGGGATCTAGCACAGATACGCAGTATTTT.

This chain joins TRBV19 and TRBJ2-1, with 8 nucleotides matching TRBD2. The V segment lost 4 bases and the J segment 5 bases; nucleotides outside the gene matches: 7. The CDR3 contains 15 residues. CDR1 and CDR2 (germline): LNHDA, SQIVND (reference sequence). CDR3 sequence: CASSSPGGRNNEQFF. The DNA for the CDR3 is TGTGCCAGTAGTAGCCCGGGAGGGAGAAACAATGAGCAGTTCTTC. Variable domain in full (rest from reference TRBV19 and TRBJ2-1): DGGITQSPKYLFRKEGQNVTLSCEQNLNHDAMYWYRQDPGQGLRLIYYSQIVNDFQKGDIAEGYSVSREKKESFPLTVTSAQKNPTAFYLCASSSPGGRNNEQFFGPGTRLTVL.

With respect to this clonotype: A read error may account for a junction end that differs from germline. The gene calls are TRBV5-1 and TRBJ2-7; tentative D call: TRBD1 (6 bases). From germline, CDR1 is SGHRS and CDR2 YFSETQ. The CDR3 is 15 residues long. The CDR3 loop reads CARSLGRGSYNEQYF. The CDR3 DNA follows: TGCGCCCGCAGCTTGGGCAGGGGTTCCTACAATGAGCAGTACTTC.

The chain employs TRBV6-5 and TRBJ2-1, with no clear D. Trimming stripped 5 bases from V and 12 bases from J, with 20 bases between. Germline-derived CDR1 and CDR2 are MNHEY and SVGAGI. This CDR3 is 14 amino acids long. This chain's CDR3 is CASSGSHRTDGQFF. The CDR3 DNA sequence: TGTGCCAGCAGTGGTTCCCACCGAACTGACGGGCAGTTCTTC.

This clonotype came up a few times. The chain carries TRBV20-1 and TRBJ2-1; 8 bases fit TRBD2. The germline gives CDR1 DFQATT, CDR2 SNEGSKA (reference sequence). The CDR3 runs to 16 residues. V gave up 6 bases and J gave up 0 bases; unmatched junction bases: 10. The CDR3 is CSAPALAGPSYNEQFF. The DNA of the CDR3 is TGCAGTGCCCCCGCCCTAGCGGGCCCCTCCTACAATGAGCAGTTCTTC.

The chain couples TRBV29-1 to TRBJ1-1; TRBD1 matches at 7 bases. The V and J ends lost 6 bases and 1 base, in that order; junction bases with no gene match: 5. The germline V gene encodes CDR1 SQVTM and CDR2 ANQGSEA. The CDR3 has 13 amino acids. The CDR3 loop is CSVGDRENTEAFF. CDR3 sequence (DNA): TGCAGCGTCGGCGACAGGGAGAACACTGAAGCTTTCTTT. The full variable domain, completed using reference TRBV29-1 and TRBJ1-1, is SAVISQKPSRDICQRGTSLTIQCQVDSQVTMMFWYRQQPGQSLTLIATANQGSEATYESGFVIDKFPISRPNLTFSTLTVSNMSPEDSSIYLCSVGDRENTEAFFGQGTRLTVV.

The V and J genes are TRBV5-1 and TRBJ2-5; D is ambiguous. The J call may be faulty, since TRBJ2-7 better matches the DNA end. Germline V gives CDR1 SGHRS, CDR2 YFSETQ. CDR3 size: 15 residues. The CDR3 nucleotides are TGCGCCAGCAGCCCGGCTTTCCAGCCGAGCTACGAGCAGTACTTC. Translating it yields CASSPAFQPSYEQYF.

The CDR3 DNA follows: TGCAGCGTTGAACTGGGACAGCGCAACACTGAAGCTTTCTTT. Translation: CSVELGQRNTEAFF. This sequence joins TRBV29-1 and TRBJ1-1, with TRBD1 matching over 7 bases. The V gene end was trimmed by 2 bases and the J gene end by 2 bases; junction bases not matched to a gene: 5. The CDR3 spans 14 residues. Germline lookup yields CDR1 SQVTM and CDR2 ANQGSEA.

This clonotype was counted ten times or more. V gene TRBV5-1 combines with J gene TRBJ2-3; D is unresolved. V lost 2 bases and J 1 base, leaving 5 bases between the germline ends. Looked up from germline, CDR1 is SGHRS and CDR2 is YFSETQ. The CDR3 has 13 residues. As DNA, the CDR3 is TGCGCCAGCAGCTTCGAGGGCACAGATACGCAGTATTTT. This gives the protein CASSFEGTDTQYF. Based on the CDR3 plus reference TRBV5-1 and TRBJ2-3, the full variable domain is KAGVTQTPRYLIKTRGQQVTLSCSPISGHRSVSWYQQTPGQGLQFLFEYFSETQRNKGNFPGRFSGRQFSNSRSEMNVSTLELGDSALYLCASSFEGTDTQYFGPGTRLTVL.

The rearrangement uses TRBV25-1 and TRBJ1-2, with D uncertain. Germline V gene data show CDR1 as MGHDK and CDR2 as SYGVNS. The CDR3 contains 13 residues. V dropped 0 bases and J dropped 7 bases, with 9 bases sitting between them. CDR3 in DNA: TGTGCCAGCAGTGAATATGCCGGAGGTGGCTACACCTTC. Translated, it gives CASSEYAGGGYTF.

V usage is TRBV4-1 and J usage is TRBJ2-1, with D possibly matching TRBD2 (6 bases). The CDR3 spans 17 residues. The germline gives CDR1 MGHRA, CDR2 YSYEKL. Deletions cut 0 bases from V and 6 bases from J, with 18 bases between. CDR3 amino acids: CASSQDRFGVGGNEQFF. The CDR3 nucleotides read TGCGCCAGCAGCCAAGATCGATTCGGGGTGGGGGGCAATGAGCAGTTCTTC.

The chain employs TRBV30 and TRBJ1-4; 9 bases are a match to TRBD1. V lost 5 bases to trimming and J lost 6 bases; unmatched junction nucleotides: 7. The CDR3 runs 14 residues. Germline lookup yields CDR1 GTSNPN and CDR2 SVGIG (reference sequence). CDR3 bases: TGTGCCTGGGACCCGGGACAGGGTTATGAAAAACTGTTTTTT. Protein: CAWDPGQGYEKLFF.

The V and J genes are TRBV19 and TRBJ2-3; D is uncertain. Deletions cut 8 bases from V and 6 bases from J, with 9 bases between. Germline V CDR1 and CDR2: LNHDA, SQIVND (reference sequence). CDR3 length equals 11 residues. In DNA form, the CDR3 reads TGTGCCAGTGGGGTCGGGGATACGCAGTATTTT. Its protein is CASGVGDTQYF.